This entry features one T cell receptor (beta chain) sequence. This sample stems from a study of control samples from healthy donors and cancer patients. This CDR3 comprises 14 residues. V lost 6 bases to trimming and J lost 4 bases; unmatched junction nucleotides: 6. Germline CDR1 SGHAT, CDR2 FQNNGV. Generated by immunoSEQ multiplex PCR, the TCRdb table keeps only in-frame clones and is missing some. The table records about 180,000 clones, 80% to 95% of them present only once. The chain carries TRBV11-2 and TRBJ1-2; 9 bases are a match to TRBD1. The sequenced material came from blood. The sequence was collected from a woman in her forties in good health. CDR3 sequence (DNA): TGTGCCAGCAGTCCGACAGGGGGACCCTATGGCTACACCTTC. As protein: CASSPTGGPYGYTF.